Below are 30 T cell receptor beta chains sequenced from a single sample in a study of brain metastases from non-small cell lung cancer. Sequencing was performed with immunoSEQ multiplex PCR; in TCRdb, only in-frame clones are kept and a portion is missing. This sample has 1,500 to 2,000 clones; 80% to 90% occur once, and the top ten carry approximately 10%. The sequenced sample consisted of primary lung tumor tissue. The receptors here all came from a donor at least 40 years old with non-small cell lung cancer.

This clone is a singleton in its sample. The rearrangement uses TRBV15 and TRBJ2-1; D ambiguous. Germline V gene sequence: CDR1 LNHNV, CDR2 YYDKDF (reference sequence). CDR3 length: 11 residues. V lost 5 bases and J lost 7, with 6 bases in between. CDR3 bases: TGTGCCACCAGCGGAATTAATGAGCAGTTCTTC. Its translation is CATSGINEQFF.

V usage is TRBV7-2 and J usage is TRBJ2-4, with D tentatively TRBD1 (6 bases). CDR3 length: 16 residues. The germline V gene has CDR1 SGHTA and CDR2 FQGNSA. Trimming removed 5 bases from V and 5 bases from J, with 19 bases in between. The CDR3 coding sequence is TGTGCCAGCAGCCCAGGGGTATCGGGGCCCGAAAACATTCAGTACTTC. Its translation: CASSPGVSGPENIQYF.

The chain employs TRBV6-2 or TRBV6-3 and TRBJ2-2; D unclear. V was pared by 6 bases and J by 4 bases, with 6 bases between. Looked up from germline, CDR1 is MNHEY and CDR2 is SVGEGT. The CDR3 length is 12 residues. Written as DNA, the CDR3 is TGTGCCAGCAGCCTAGGCACCGGGGAGCTGTTTTTT. Amino acid sequence: CASSLGTGELFF.

The rearrangement joins TRBV12-3 or TRBV12-4 to TRBJ2-5, with D perhaps being TRBD1 or TRBD2 (5 bases each). V was trimmed by 10 bases and J by 4 bases, leaving 16 bases between them. This CDR3 has 13 residues. The DNA for the CDR3 is TGTGCCACTGGGGACCTCTGGGGAGAGACCCAGTACTTC. Residues: CATGDLWGETQYF.

V and J are TRBV12-3 or TRBV12-4 and TRBJ1-2; D gene uncertain. The CDR3 is made up of 12 amino acids. Trimming left V 8 bases short and J 0 bases short, with 7 bases between. The CDR3 nucleotides are TGTGCCAGCCTCGGGGCTAACTATGGCTACACCTTC. This gives the protein CASLGANYGYTF.

The J gene is TRBJ1-2, the V gene TRBV7-2, with 7 positions matching TRBD1. The V and J ends lost 10 bases and 4 bases, in that order; junction bases with no gene match: 15. The CDR3 runs 15 residues. CDR1 is SGHTA, CDR2 FQGNSA, per germline. The CDR3 DNA sequence: TGTGCCATCACGACAGGGACCCAAAGGGGCTATGGCTACACCTTC. This gives the protein CAITTGTQRGYGYTF.

The chain links TRBV6-6 to TRBJ2-3; D is ambiguous. Germline assignment: CDR1 MNHNY and CDR2 SVGAGI (reference sequence). Trimming cost V 7 bases and J 1 base, with 9 bases left between them. The length of the CDR3 is 13 residues. CDR3 bases: TGTGCCAGCAAGTCCGCGGGCACAGATACGCAGTATTTT. Encoded protein: CASKSAGTDTQYF.

The chain carries TRBV18 and TRBJ2-7; D might be TRBD2 (5 bases). CDR3 length equals 14 residues. Trimming took 8 bases from V and 0 from J, leaving 14 bases between them. Germline V gives CDR1 KGHSH, CDR2 LQKENI. The CDR3 DNA reads as TGTGCCAGCCTTCCGGGTGGACTCTCCTACGAGCAGTACTTC. Its protein is CASLPGGLSYEQYF.

This chain links TRBV10-3 with TRBJ1-1; 9 nucleotides match TRBD1. Losses at the gene ends were 7 bases for V and 1 base for J; bases not matched to a gene: 7. This CDR3 has 15 amino acids. Germline assignment: CDR1 ENHRY and CDR2 SYGVKD. As DNA, the CDR3 is TGTGCCATCAAACCCGGGACAGGGCCGAACACTGAAGCTTTCTTT. It encodes CAIKPGTGPNTEAFF.

The chain combines TRBV9 with TRBJ2-3; a possible D gene is TRBD2 (7 bases). CDR3 size: 15 residues. Germline values: CDR1 SGDLS, CDR2 YYNGEE. Trimming took 0 bases from V and 1 from J, leaving 9 bases between them. CDR3 in amino acids: CASSVEGGGTDTQYF. The CDR3 DNA follows: TGTGCCAGCAGCGTAGAAGGGGGGGGCACAGATACGCAGTATTTT.

V and J are TRBV4-3 and TRBJ2-1, with a possible D match to TRBD2 (7 bases). The CDR3 has 15 amino acids. The V gene's germline CDR1 is LGHNA and CDR2 YSLEER. Trimming left V 1 base short and J 7 bases short, with 14 bases between. This CDR3 reads CASSQGGGALNEQFF. The CDR3 nucleotides read TGCGCCAGCAGCCAAGGAGGGGGGGCATTGAATGAGCAGTTCTTC.

The rearrangement links TRBV6-5 to TRBJ2-4; 7 nucleotides match TRBD1. The trim removed 7 bases at V and 1 base at J, leaving 4 bases unmatched. This CDR3 region has 14 residues. Germline V CDR1 and CDR2: MNHEY, SVGAGI. CDR3 DNA sequence: TGTGCCAGCAAGACAGGGCTGGCCAAAAACATTCAGTACTTC. Translating it yields CASKTGLAKNIQYF.

Points on this clone: It may be a read error: a sequence one base away is much more abundant. J is TRBJ1-1 and V is TRBV20-1, with unresolved D. The CDR3 is 14 residues long. Trimming pared 3 bases from V and 6 bases from J, leaving 17 bases between. From germline, CDR1 is DFQATT and CDR2 SNEGSKA (reference sequence). The CDR3 DNA reads TGCAGTGCTAGTTTCACCATCCAAAGGCCTGAAGCTTTCTTT. Translation gives CSASFTIQRPEAFF.

This rearrangement joins TRBV12-3 or TRBV12-4 to TRBJ1-5; D call uncertain. This CDR3 contains 12 residues. V lost 3 bases, J lost 8 bases, and 8 bases lay in between. CDR3 sequence reads: CASSFSSEPQHF. The CDR3 nucleotides read TGTGCCAGCAGTTTCTCTTCGGAGCCCCAGCATTTT.

V and J are TRBV3-1 (or the pseudogene TRBV3-2) and TRBJ1-2, with TRBD1 matching 7 bases. The length of the CDR3 is 12 residues. Germline values: CDR1 LGHDT, CDR2 YNNKEL (reference sequence). The CDR3 nucleotides are TGTGGGACGCGGGACAGTCATTATGGCTACACCTTC. Translation gives CGTRDSHYGYTF.

Remarks on this clone: A read error is possible here, since a much larger clone lies one base away. Other nucleotide sequences from this sample produce the same CDR3. The chain couples TRBV29-1 to TRBJ2-1; TRBD1 or TRBD2 may be the D gene (5 bases each). Germline V gene sequence: CDR1 SQVTM, CDR2 ANQGSEA. This CDR3 contains 14 residues. CDR3 DNA: TGCAGCGTCTCCGGGACGGCGGCCTTCAATGAACAGTTCTTC. It codes for CSVSGTAAFNEQFF.

The V and J genes are TRBV7-9 and TRBJ2-5; D gene ambiguous. CDR3 length: 12 amino acids. Between the trimmed V and J ends, which lost 5 bases and 4 bases, there was a span of 8 bases. Germline values: CDR1 SEHNR, CDR2 FQNEAQ (reference sequence). In nucleotides, the CDR3 is TGTGCCAGCAGCCTCATTCTAGAGACCCAGTACTTC. This encodes CASSLILETQYF.

This sequence joins TRBV19 and TRBJ1-6; the D gene is possibly TRBD1 (6 bases). CDR3 size: 14 residues. The V and J ends lost 5 bases and 5 bases respectively, with 10 bases between them. CDR1 and CDR2 from the germline V gene are LNHDA and SQIVND (reference sequence). CDR3 DNA: TGTGCCAGTAGTCCCGGACAGAATAATTCACCCCTCCACTTT. Amino acids: CASSPGQNNSPLHF.

This sequence joins TRBV7-2 and TRBJ2-6, with D possibly being TRBD2 (5 bases). Trimming cost V 5 bases and J 0 bases, with 14 bases left between them. CDR1 and CDR2 (germline): SGHTA, FQGNSA. The CDR3 runs 17 residues. Here the CDR3 reads CASSQSSGSSGANVLTF. The CDR3 DNA follows: TGTGCCAGCAGCCAATCCTCTGGGAGCTCTGGGGCCAACGTCCTGACTTTC.

The chain carries TRBV13 and TRBJ2-1; D unclear. The CDR3 has 12 residues. V was cut by 5 bases and J by 8 bases, with 10 bases left in between. Germline V gives CDR1 PRHDT, CDR2 FYEKMQ (reference sequence). The CDR3 nucleotides are TGTGCCAGCAGCCCAAATTTCTATGAGCAGTTCTTC. Protein sequence: CASSPNFYEQFF.

The J gene is TRBJ1-1, the V gene TRBV23-1; 9 bases agree with TRBD1. Being an ORF, TRBV23-1 has a function that is uncertain. The CDR3 runs to 19 residues. V was pared by 1 base and J by 9 bases, with 21 bases of the junction left unmatched. CDR3 loop: CASSQLRDSDTGGWTKAFF. CDR3 bases: TGCGCCAGCAGTCAATTGAGGGACTCTGATACAGGGGGCTGGACTAAAGCTTTCTTT.

Remarks on this clone: A much larger clone differs from this one at a single base, so this may be a read error. Written as DNA, the CDR3 is TGTGCCAGCAGCCAACCGCCGGACCGATGCACAGATACGCAGTATTTT. This translates into CASSQPPDRCTDTQYF. V usage is TRBV14 and J usage is TRBJ2-3, with unresolved D. Germline V CDR1 and CDR2: SGHDN, FVKESK. The CDR3 runs 16 residues. V gave up 2 bases and J gave up 1 base, with 13 bases separating them.

The CDR3 DNA reads as TGTGCCAGCAGCTTAGCGGAGGGTCTGAACTATGGCTACACCTTC. It specifies CASSLAEGLNYGYTF. V gene TRBV7-9 combines with J gene TRBJ1-2, with D unresolved. V gave up 0 bases and J gave up 2 bases, with 10 bases separating them. Germline V lookup: CDR1 SEHNR, CDR2 FQNEAQ (reference sequence). This CDR3 is 15 amino acids long.

The V call is TRBV7-3, the J call TRBJ2-2; 11 bases are shared with TRBD1. The CDR3 is 14 amino acids. Trimming at V came to 5 bases and at J to 4 bases, leaving 0 bases not matched to a gene. Germline lookup yields CDR1 SGHTA and CDR2 FQGTGA. In nucleotides, the CDR3 is TGTGCCAGCAGCGGGACAGGGGGCACCGGGGAGCTGTTTTTT. Amino acids: CASSGTGGTGELFF.

The chain links TRBV10-3 to TRBJ1-2; no clear D gene. Between the trimmed V and J ends, which lost 5 bases and 10 bases, there was a span of 17 bases. Germline V lookup: CDR1 ENHRY, CDR2 SYGVKD. CDR3 size: 13 residues. CDR3: CAISNGSLWDYTF. CDR3 DNA: TGTGCCATCAGTAACGGGAGCCTATGGGACTACACCTTC.

The J gene is TRBJ1-2, the V gene TRBV7-9; no reliable D call. The CDR3 is made up of 13 amino acids. CDR1 and CDR2 (germline): SEHNR, FQNEAQ (reference sequence). The V end lost 2 bases, the J end lost 2 bases, and 6 bases lay between the germline ends. The CDR3 here is CASSLLQNYGYTF. The CDR3 DNA sequence: TGTGCCAGCAGCTTATTACAGAACTATGGCTACACCTTC. The full variable domain, rest sourced from reference TRBV7-9 and TRBJ1-2, is DTGVSQNPRHKITKRGQNVTFRCDPISEHNRLYWYRQTLGQGPEFLTYFQNEAQLEKSRLLSDRFSAERPKGSFSTLEIQRTEQGDSAMYLCASSLLQNYGYTFGSGTRLTVV.

The CDR3 here is CASSYQDGYTF. In nucleotides, the CDR3 is TGTGCCAGCAGCTACCAAGATGGCTACACCTTC. V usage is TRBV7-6 and J usage is TRBJ1-2, with D unclear. The CDR3 totals 11 residues. The germline gives CDR1 SGHVS, CDR2 FNYEAQ. Trimming removed 4 bases at V and 6 bases at J, with 6 bases between.

This chain uses TRBV7-9 with TRBJ2-7; D remains unclear. Germline loops: CDR1 SEHNR, CDR2 FQNEAQ (reference sequence). This CDR3 comprises 13 residues. Trimming took 6 bases from V and 0 from J, leaving 9 bases between them. The chain's CDR3 is CASRRTSSYEQYF. The CDR3 DNA sequence: TGTGCCAGCAGACGAACAAGCTCCTACGAGCAGTACTTC.

The rearrangement joins TRBV28 to TRBJ1-2; D is ambiguous. Germline loops: CDR1 MDHEN, CDR2 SYDVKM. With 3 bases removed from V and 4 bases from J, the gap between germline ends came to 6 bases. This CDR3 has 12 residues. Written as DNA, the CDR3 is TGTGCCAGCAGTTTCCCGCCCTATGGCTACACCTTC. Protein: CASSFPPYGYTF.

This chain uses TRBV9 with TRBJ2-1, with TRBD2 matching 8 bases. After removal of 0 bases from V and 10 bases from J, the junction contained 12 bases not matched to a gene. The CDR3 runs 16 residues. Germline CDR1 SGDLS, CDR2 YYNGEE. CDR3 sequence (DNA): TGTGCCAGCAGCGTAGGCCCTAGGACTAGCATAGTAGAGCAGTTCTTC. Amino acid sequence: CASSVGPRTSIVEQFF.